This T cell receptor (beta chain) was identified in a study of T cell responses to AZD1222 COVID-19 vaccine. CDR3 length: 17 amino acids. Unmatched junction bases numbered 9, after V lost 2 bases and J lost 2 bases. Germline V CDR1 and CDR2: SGHRS, YFSETQ. The protocol was immunoSEQ multiplex PCR, while the TCRdb copy is restricted to in-frame clones and leaves out a portion. The profile shows 150,000 to 200,000 clones, approximately 94% of them singletons. Comments on this clone: Antigen unknown.

Study-level results: Vaccine-related CD4 TCRs covered spike, predominating at 160-218 and 743-854. The donor cohort was predominantly white British with a female majority, and clonal diversity may have been underestimated. Just six AZD1222 recipients were seropositive at baseline. Nearly half of the spike-specific TCRs reportedly recognize variant regions that carry no mutations.

This chain uses TRBV5-1 with TRBJ2-3; TRBD2 aligns across 9 bases. The starting material was peripheral blood, obtained 28 days after the second AZD1222 dose. The sequence was obtained from an adult who received the AZD1222 COVID-19 vaccine. The CDR3 DNA reads TGCGCCAGCAGCTTCACTAGCGGGCCTGGGAACACAGATACGCAGTATTTT. Amino acid sequence: CASSFTSGPGNTDTQYF.